This T cell receptor (beta chain) comes out of a study of vaccination effects on CD4 cells after COVID-19. About the research overall: Researchers obtained post-vaccine samples at a median of 72 days past the second dose.

TCRdb keeps only in-frame clones here, not all; method: immunoSEQ multiplex PCR. There are over 25,000 clones in the sample; 75% to 90% occur only once, and under 6.5% lies in the top ten. V lost 2 bases and J 3 bases, leaving 6 bases between the germline ends. CDR1 is WNHNN and CDR2 is SYGVQD in the germline V gene (reference sequence). The CDR3 extends over 13 amino acids. About this clone: What it binds is unknown.

ViraFEST assay sequencing came after antigen-specific CD4+ T cells were expanded with viral peptide pools. Culture lasted about ten days before CD4+ T cell isolation. Participants each got two BNT162b2 or mRNA-1273 vaccine doses. Nucleocapsid antibodies were negative in the vaccine recipients, who had never had SARS-CoV-2 infection. This clonotype originated in a human donor who received a COVID-19 vaccine. Some clones in this sample may be carry-over from other donors' samples. The sample consisted of CD4+ T cells from PBMCs cultured with SARS-CoV-2 spike peptides, taken after COVID-19 vaccination. This sequence joins TRBV10-1 and TRBJ2-3; D gene unclear. The DNA for the CDR3 is TGCGCCAGCAGTGAGAGTAAAACAGATACGCAGTATTTT. As protein: CASSESKTDTQYF.